Listed here are 14 T cell receptor beta chains from one sample, sequenced in a study of blood T cells in healthy people across ages. Through a sample-barcoded 5' primer and a J-beta primer mix, a second PCR was run for 7 to 11 cycles. MiXCR, applied by TCRdb to the 5' RACE reads, yields one record per CDR3 protein. The sample holds over 750,000 distinct CDR3 sequences, roughly 25% seen once. A further study also used this sample, focusing on T cells of mothers and their children.

The sample comprised blood. Receptors originate from a boy between 10 and 17 years old in good health.

CDR3 loop: CSVEDRRGDEQYF. CDR3 in DNA: TGCAGCGTTGAAGATCGGAGGGGCGACGAGCAGTACTTC. The chain carries TRBV29-1 and TRBJ2-5; a weak D match, TRBD2 (6 bases). The DNA matches TRBJ2-7 better at its end, which makes the J call doubtful. This CDR3 is 13 amino acids long. The germline CDR1 and CDR2 sequences are SQVTM and ANQGSEA.

This clonotype was seen only a few times. V usage is TRBV20-1 and J usage is TRBJ2-5; possibly TRBD2 for D (6 bases). The J call may be in error: the DNA end matches TRBJ2-1 better. Germline-derived CDR1 and CDR2 are DFQATT and SNEGSKA (reference sequence). The CDR3 loop spans 12 amino acids. CDR3 region: CSACCPGGEQFF. The CDR3 region has the DNA TGCAGTGCTTGCTGTCCTGGGGGGGAGCAGTTCTTC.

The chain carries TRBV28 and TRBJ2-5; D unclear. The V end was cut by 2 bases, the J end by 5 bases, with 12 bases between. The CDR3 totals 14 residues. Germline values: CDR1 MDHEN, CDR2 SYDVKM. DNA for the CDR3: TGTGCCAGCAGTTTACCTGCGTTTCGGGAGACCCAGTACTTC. It encodes CASSLPAFRETQYF.

This clonotype was counted a few times. CDR3 DNA sequence: TGCGCCAGCAGCTTGCGCGGGCGGGAGGGGTACAATGAGCAGTTCTTC. It encodes CASSLRGREGYNEQFF. This rearrangement joins TRBV5-1 to TRBJ2-1, with 9 nucleotides matching TRBD2. The CDR3 length is 16 residues. Germline V gene data show CDR1 as SGHRS and CDR2 as YFSETQ. With V trimmed by 1 base and J by 4 bases, 6 bases remained unmatched.

The genes are TRBV5-1 and TRBJ2-3; 7 bases are a match to TRBD1. V lost 3 bases and J lost 2; bases outside the gene matches: 6. CDR1 is SGHRS, CDR2 YFSETQ, per germline. The CDR3 has 15 amino acids. This CDR3 reads CASSSIQGDTDTQYF. CDR3 in DNA: TGCGCCAGCAGCTCAATCCAGGGGGACACAGATACGCAGTATTTT. Combining the CDR3 with reference TRBV5-1 and TRBJ2-3 gives the whole variable domain KAGVTQTPRYLIKTRGQQVTLSCSPISGHRSVSWYQQTPGQGLQFLFEYFSETQRNKGNFPGRFSGRQFSNSRSEMNVSTLELGDSALYLCASSSIQGDTDTQYFGPGTRLTVL.

In its sample, this clonotype was seen a few times. This chain connects TRBV4-3 to TRBJ1-3; 8 bases align to TRBD1. After removal of 6 bases from V and 3 bases from J, the junction contained 4 bases not matched to a gene. Germline lookup yields CDR1 LGHNA and CDR2 YSLEER. The CDR3 has 14 residues. In nucleotides, the CDR3 is TGCGCCAGCAGTCCGGACAGGGTTGGAAACACCATATATTTT. It encodes CASSPDRVGNTIYF.

This clonotype was seen a few times. This chain's CDR3 is CASSQGSGGPNTGELFF. CDR3 in DNA: TGCGCCAGCAGCCAAGGTAGCGGGGGACCGAACACCGGGGAGCTGTTTTTT. The V call is TRBV4-1, the J call TRBJ2-2, with 9 bases matching TRBD2. V gave up 1 base and J gave up 0 bases; unmatched junction bases: 3. This CDR3 has 17 amino acids. In germline, CDR1 is MGHRA, CDR2 YSYEKL.

V gene TRBV6-5 combines with J gene TRBJ2-1; D gene uncertain. TRBJ2-5 explains the end of the DNA better; the J call may be wrong. CDR1 and CDR2 (germline): MNHEY, SVGAGI. CDR3 length: 14 amino acids. CDR3 nucleotides: TGTGCCAGCAGTTACCCGGGCGACCTAGGGACCCAGTACTTC. Its protein is CASSYPGDLGTQYF.

The rearrangement uses TRBV29-1 and TRBJ2-4, with TRBD2 as a possible D gene (7 bases). The ends were cut back, 4 bases at V and 8 bases at J, with 12 bases in the middle. The CDR3 runs to 12 residues. Germline lookup yields CDR1 SQVTM and CDR2 ANQGSEA. This chain's CDR3 is CSVGEGGDIQYF. In nucleotides, the CDR3 is TGCAGCGTTGGGGAGGGGGGAGACATTCAGTACTTC. Looking up the rest from reference TRBV29-1 and TRBJ2-4 gives the full variable domain: SAVISQKPSRDICQRGTSLTIQCQVDSQVTMMFWYRQQPGQSLTLIATANQGSEATYESGFVIDKFPISRPNLTFSTLTVSNMSPEDSSIYLCSVGEGGDIQYFGAGTRLSVL.

V and J are TRBV28 and TRBJ1-5; D ambiguous. Germline CDR1 is MDHEN and CDR2 is SYDVKM. The CDR3 has 16 residues. The V end lost 1 base, the J end lost 0 bases, and 10 bases lay between the germline ends. CDR3 in amino acids: CASSLSLAASNQPQHF. The CDR3 DNA sequence: TGTGCCAGCAGTTTATCCCTAGCAGCTAGCAATCAGCCCCAGCATTTT. Combining the CDR3 with reference TRBV28 and TRBJ1-5 gives the whole variable domain DVKVTQSSRYLVKRTGEKVFLECVQDMDHENMFWYRQDPGLGLRLIYFSYDVKMKEKGDIPEGYSVSREKKERFSLILESASTNQTSMYLCASSLSLAASNQPQHFGDGTRLSIL.

This clonotype has more than one count but fewer than ten. The chain is built from TRBV5-1 and TRBJ2-6; possibly TRBD2 for D (5 bases). The CDR3 sequence is 16 residues long. From germline, CDR1 is SGHRS and CDR2 YFSETQ. With 6 bases removed from V and 0 bases from J, the gap between germline ends came to 13 bases. CDR3 region: CASTPAGVSGANVLTF. Written as DNA, the CDR3 is TGCGCCAGCACTCCAGCCGGGGTCTCTGGGGCCAACGTCCTGACTTTC.

The rearrangement uses TRBV4-2 and TRBJ2-7, with TRBD2 as a possible D gene (6 bases). V shed 1 base and J shed 3 bases, with 13 bases lying between them. Germline CDR1 and CDR2: LGHNA and YNFKEQ. The CDR3 loop spans 15 amino acids. The CDR3, as DNA: TGTGCCAGCAGCCAAGCGACTAGAAGGGGCTACGAGCAGTACTTC. Amino acid sequence: CASSQATRRGYEQYF.

This clonotype has more than one count but fewer than ten. The chain joins TRBV12-3 or TRBV12-4 to TRBJ2-2, with D perhaps TRBD1 (5 bases). The CDR3 sequence is 14 residues long. Trimming took off 3 bases at V and 7 bases at J, with 12 bases between the two ends. The CDR3 spells CASSFQGAGGELFF. In nucleotides, the CDR3 is TGTGCCAGCAGTTTCCAAGGGGCCGGCGGGGAGCTGTTTTTT.

V and J are TRBV27 and TRBJ1-1; D call uncertain. The CDR3 contains 13 residues. Germline CDR1 reads MNHEY; CDR2 reads SMNVEV (reference sequence). The ends were cut back, 2 bases at V and 2 bases at J, with 6 bases in the middle. The CDR3 spells CASSLGDNTEAFF. DNA of the CDR3: TGTGCCAGCAGTTTAGGGGATAACACTGAAGCTTTCTTT.